Sequencing of this T cell receptor beta chain was carried out in a study of T cells in women clearing cervical HPV infection. Germline CDR1 reads SGHTA; CDR2 reads FQGNSA. The CDR3 covers 15 residues. As concerns this clone: With the read ending 3 residues before the CDR3 end, the germline J gene is used to fill in that end.

Produced via immunoSEQ multiplex PCR; TCRdb's table is partial and in-frame only. Across 20,000 to 30,000 clones, the top ten clones capture roughly 11% of the sample. Sequencing was done on a sample of blood buffy coat. This sequence originates from a woman between 18 and 69 years old with a cervical HPV16 infection that either progressed to CIN3+ or cleared (not recorded which). The chain links TRBV7-2 to TRBJ2-3, with D possibly being TRBD2 (5 bases). The CDR3 here is CASSLTGMGNQPQYF. The CDR3 bases that were read are TGTGCCAGCAGCTTAACGGGGATGGGCAATCAGCCG. Full variable domain (rest looked up from reference TRBV7-2 and TRBJ2-3): GAGVSQSPSNKVTEKGKDVELRCDPISGHTALYWYRQSLGQGLEFLIYFQGNSAPDKSGLPSDRFSAERTGGSVSTLTIQRTQQEDSAVYLCASSLTGMGNQPQYFGPGTRLTVL.